Described below is a single T cell receptor beta chain sequence and its context. The antigen is unknown. The CDR3 covers 17 residues. Trimming took 2 bases from V and 3 from J, leaving 14 bases between them. Germline V gene lookup returns CDR1 LNHDA and CDR2 SQIVND (reference sequence). The data were taken from a study of cytomegalovirus exposure and HLA in healthy donors. PCR used 60 Vbeta primers and 13 Jbeta primers. Clones were sequenced by immunoSEQ multiplex PCR, and TCRdb holds only the in-frame ones, with some missing. The sample table sets out some 120,000 clones. Whole-study results and caveats: In a later analysis, an Asian-associated ancestry cluster reportedly showed fewer N-insertions than the roughly 700-donor mean.

This clonotype was obtained from a middle-aged man in good health and CMV-seronegative. Material for sequencing was PBMCs. The gene calls are TRBV19 and TRBJ2-6; D may be TRBD2 (6 bases). Written as DNA, the CDR3 is TGTGCCAGTAGTATAAAGGCAGGGCGGGGTGGGGCCAACGTCCTGACTTTC. Translated: CASSIKAGRGGANVLTF.